This TCR beta chain was identified during a study of OX40 agonist ivuxolimab in advanced cancers. Study in general: Ivuxolimab, an agonistic anti-OX40 (CD134) antibody, was given to patients. General study findings and limits: CD4+ and CD8+ blood T cells expanded clonally by week 6 at 0.1 to 3.0 mg/kg.

TCRdb's table, derived via immunoSEQ multiplex PCR, lists solely in-frame clones and lacks some. Of over 100,000 clones in the sample, 85% to 95% were seen once. This clone was recorded only once. Its matching antigen is unknown. The germline gives CDR1 SGHTA, CDR2 FQGNSA. Deletions cut 1 base from V and 1 base from J, with 7 bases between. The CDR3 is made up of 15 amino acids. Cycle 7 day 1, cycle 4 day 1, and baseline were the timepoints at which blood was sampled. The sample was CD4+ or CD8+ T cells sorted from blood, taken in a trial of the OX40 agonist ivuxolimab. The chain uses TRBV7-2 and TRBJ2-2; D is undetermined. The TCR originated in an adult with an advanced solid tumor such as melanoma, head and neck, liver or kidney cancer. This chain's CDR3 is CASSLEGLNTGELFF. Written as DNA, the CDR3 is TGTGCCAGCAGCTTAGAAGGGTTGAACACCGGGGAGCTGTTTTTT.